This T cell receptor (beta chain) was sequenced for a study of PD-L1 blockade in urothelial cancer. Time point specified: pretreatment peripheral blood. Generated by immunoSEQ multiplex PCR, the TCRdb table keeps only in-frame clones and is missing some. The data hold some 74,000 clones, with around 85% observed a single time. Looked up from germline, CDR1 is WSHSY and CDR2 is SAAADI. The CDR3 runs 14 residues. The junction had 5 bases not matched to a gene; V was cut back by 7 bases and J by 0 bases. V usage is TRBV10-2 and J usage is TRBJ1-1; 7 bases map to TRBD1. The clonotype was recovered from a man in his forties with urothelial cancer. The sequences come from PBMCs, collected around atezolizumab (anti-PD-L1) treatment. The chain's CDR3 is CASIGGQLNTEAFF. The DNA for the CDR3 is TGCGCCAGCATAGGGGGCCAGTTGAACACTGAAGCTTTCTTT.